This is a list of T cell receptor beta chains from one sample in a study of blood T cell repertoires in COVID-19. The table came from immunoSEQ multiplex PCR; TCRdb's copy has only in-frame clones and leaves some out. The table has 300,000 to 350,000 clones, 87% seen once. The sequencing input was peripheral blood. Receptors originate from a woman aged 45-65 years with COVID-19, enrolled during active disease. Each CDR3 is given with its conserved first and last residue. A D gene is named only where the DNA matches it firmly. Clone size is shown for a subset of rows, as once, few, many or a class of expanded clone.

cdr3_aa cdr3_nt d_call cdr3_length v_call clone_size j_call
CASSEGTQGWNTEAFF TGTGCCAGCAGTGAAGGAACACAGGGTTGGAACACTGAAGCTTTCTTT NA 16 TRBV2 NA TRBJ1-1
CASSYRGYEQYF TGTGCCAGCAGTTACAGGGGGTACGAGCAGTACTTC NA 12 TRBV6-2/TRBV6-3 once TRBJ2-7
CASKGIQNQPQHF TGCGCCAGCAAGGGGATTCAGAATCAGCCCCAGCATTTT NA 13 TRBV10-2 NA TRBJ1-5
CASSQDVESGRPYEQYF TGCGCCAGCAGCCAAGATGTCGAAAGCGGACGGCCTTACGAGCAGTACTTC NA 17 TRBV4-1 NA TRBJ2-7
CASSVLGGGTDTQYF TGTGCCAGCAGCGTACTGGGGGGGGGCACAGATACGCAGTATTTT TRBD2 15 TRBV9 NA TRBJ2-3
CATSAMEGLNTGELFF TGTGCCACCAGTGCCATGGAGGGACTGAACACCGGGGAGCTGTTTTTT NA 16 TRBV24-1 NA TRBJ2-2
CASTLQGTGYGYTF TGTGCCAGCACCTTACAGGGGACGGGCTATGGCTACACCTTC TRBD1 14 TRBV7-2 NA TRBJ1-2
CASSLRTPSPRADTQYF TGTGCCAGCAGCTTAAGGACTCCATCCCCGCGCGCAGATACGCAGTATTTT NA 17 TRBV7-2 NA TRBJ2-3
CASSEYSGTGFYYEQYF TGTGCCAGCAGTGAATATTCCGGGACAGGCTTTTACTACGAGCAGTACTTC TRBD1 17 TRBV25-1 once TRBJ2-7
CASSYGGTSAETQYF TGTGCCAGCAGCTACGGGGGGACTAGCGCGGAGACCCAGTACTTC TRBD2 15 TRBV6-5 NA TRBJ2-5
CASSLGDRAQETQYF TGTGCCAGCAGCTTGGGGGACAGGGCCCAAGAGACCCAGTACTTC TRBD1 15 TRBV5-4 once TRBJ2-5
CASSHIGQGGPWTQYF TGTGCCAGCTCACACATCGGACAGGGGGGACCTTGGACCCAGTACTTC TRBD1 16 TRBV18 NA TRBJ2-5
CASSRTGRTEAFF TGTGCCAGCAGCCGAACAGGCCGCACTGAAGCTTTCTTT NA 13 TRBV6-4 NA TRBJ1-1
CASSFRGTDGYTF TGTGCCAGCAGCTTTCGGGGGACGGATGGCTACACCTTC NA 13 TRBV11-2 NA TRBJ1-2
CSVVIGGPDTQYF TGCAGCGTTGTCATCGGTGGGCCAGATACGCAGTATTTT NA 13 TRBV29-1 NA TRBJ2-3
CASSLQQGFEAFF TGTGCCAGCAGCCTTCAACAGGGATTTGAAGCTTTCTTT NA 13 TRBV7-2 NA TRBJ1-1